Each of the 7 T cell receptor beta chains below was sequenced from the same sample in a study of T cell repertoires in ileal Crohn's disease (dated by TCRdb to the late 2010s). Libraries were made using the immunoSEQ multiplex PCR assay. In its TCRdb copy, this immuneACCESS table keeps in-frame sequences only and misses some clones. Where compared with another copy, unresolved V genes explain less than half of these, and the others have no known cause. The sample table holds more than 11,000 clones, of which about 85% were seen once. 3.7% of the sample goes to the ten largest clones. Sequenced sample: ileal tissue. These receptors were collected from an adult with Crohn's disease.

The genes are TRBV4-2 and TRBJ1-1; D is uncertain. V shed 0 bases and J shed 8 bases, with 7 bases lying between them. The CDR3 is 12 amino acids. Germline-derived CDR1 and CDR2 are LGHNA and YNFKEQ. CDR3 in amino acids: CASSQEGREAFF. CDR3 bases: TGTGCCAGCAGCCAAGAAGGGAGGGAAGCTTTCTTT.

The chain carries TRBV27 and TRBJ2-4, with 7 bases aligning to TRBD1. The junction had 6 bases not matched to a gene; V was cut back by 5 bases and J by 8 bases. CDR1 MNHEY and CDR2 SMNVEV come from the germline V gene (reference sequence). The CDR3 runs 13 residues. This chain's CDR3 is CASSRDRADIQYF. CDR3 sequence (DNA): TGTGCCAGCAGTAGGGACAGAGCGGACATTCAGTACTTC.

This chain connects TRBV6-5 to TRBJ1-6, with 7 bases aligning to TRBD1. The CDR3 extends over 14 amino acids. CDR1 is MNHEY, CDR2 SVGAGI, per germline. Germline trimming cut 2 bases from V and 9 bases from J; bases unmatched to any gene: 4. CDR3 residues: CASSYTGDSSPLHF. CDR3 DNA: TGTGCCAGCAGTTACACAGGGGACAGTTCACCCCTCCACTTT.

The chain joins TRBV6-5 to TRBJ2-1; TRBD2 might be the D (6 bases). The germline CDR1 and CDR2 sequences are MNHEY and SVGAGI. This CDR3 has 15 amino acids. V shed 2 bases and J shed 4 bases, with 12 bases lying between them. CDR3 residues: CASSYTGGVYNEQFF. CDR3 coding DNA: TGTGCCAGCAGTTACACCGGGGGTGTTTACAATGAGCAGTTCTTC.

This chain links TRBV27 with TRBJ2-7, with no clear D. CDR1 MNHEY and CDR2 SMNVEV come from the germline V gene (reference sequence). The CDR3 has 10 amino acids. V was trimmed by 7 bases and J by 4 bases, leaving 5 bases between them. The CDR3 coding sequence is TGTGCCAGCAATCCTTACGAGCAGTACTTC. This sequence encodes CASNPYEQYF.

CDR3 protein: CASSPPSSSGNTIYF. CDR3 sequence (DNA): TGTGCCAGCTCACCACCGTCCTCCTCTGGAAACACCATATATTTT. This sequence joins TRBV18 and TRBJ1-3, with D hard to call. Trimming removed 0 bases from V and 0 bases from J, with 6 bases in between. Germline V gene lookup returns CDR1 KGHSH and CDR2 LQKENI. The CDR3 sequence is 15 residues long.

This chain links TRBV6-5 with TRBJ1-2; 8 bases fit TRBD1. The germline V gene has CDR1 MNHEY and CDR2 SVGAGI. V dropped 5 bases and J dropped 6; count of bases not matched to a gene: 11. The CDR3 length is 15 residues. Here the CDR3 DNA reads TGTGCCAGCAGTACTCAACAGGGACAGGCCCATGGCTACACCTTC. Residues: CASSTQQGQAHGYTF.